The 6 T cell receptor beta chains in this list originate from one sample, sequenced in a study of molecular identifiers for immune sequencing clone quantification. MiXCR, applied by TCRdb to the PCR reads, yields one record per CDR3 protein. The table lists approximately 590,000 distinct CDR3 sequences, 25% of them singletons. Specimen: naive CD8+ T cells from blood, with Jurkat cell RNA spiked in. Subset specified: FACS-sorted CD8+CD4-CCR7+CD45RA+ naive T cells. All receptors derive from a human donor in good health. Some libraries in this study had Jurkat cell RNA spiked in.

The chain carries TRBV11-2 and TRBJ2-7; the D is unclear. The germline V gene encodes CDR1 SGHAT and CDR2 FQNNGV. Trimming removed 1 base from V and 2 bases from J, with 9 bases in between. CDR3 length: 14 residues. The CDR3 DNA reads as TGTGCCAGCAGCTTAGTCCCGGACCCCTACGAGCAGTACTTC. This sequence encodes CASSLVPDPYEQYF. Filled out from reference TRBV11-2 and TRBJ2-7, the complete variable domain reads EAGVAQSPRYKIIEKRQSVAFWCNPISGHATLYWYQQILGQGPKLLIQFQNNGVVDDSQLPKDRFSAERLKGVDSTLKIQPAKLEDSAVYLCASSLVPDPYEQYFGPGTRLTVT.

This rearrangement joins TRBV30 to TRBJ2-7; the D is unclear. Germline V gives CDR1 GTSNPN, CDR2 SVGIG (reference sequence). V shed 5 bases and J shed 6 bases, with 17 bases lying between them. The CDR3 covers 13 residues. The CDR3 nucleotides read TGTGCCTGGGGTGCAGCCCGCCCCTCCGAGCAGTACTTC. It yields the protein CAWGAARPSEQYF.

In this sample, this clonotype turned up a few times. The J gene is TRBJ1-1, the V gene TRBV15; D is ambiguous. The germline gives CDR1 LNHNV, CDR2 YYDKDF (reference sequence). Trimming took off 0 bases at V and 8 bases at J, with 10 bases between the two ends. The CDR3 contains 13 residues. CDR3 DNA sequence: TGTGCCACCAGCAGAGATGTGTCAGCCGAAGCTTTCTTT. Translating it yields CATSRDVSAEAFF.

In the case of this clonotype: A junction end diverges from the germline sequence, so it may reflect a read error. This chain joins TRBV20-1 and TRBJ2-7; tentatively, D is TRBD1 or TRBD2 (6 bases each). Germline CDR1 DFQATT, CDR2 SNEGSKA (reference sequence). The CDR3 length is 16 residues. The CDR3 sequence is CSARDPVGGGSYAQYF. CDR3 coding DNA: TGCAGTGCTAGAGACCCTGTAGGGGGAGGATCCTACGCGCAGTACTTC.

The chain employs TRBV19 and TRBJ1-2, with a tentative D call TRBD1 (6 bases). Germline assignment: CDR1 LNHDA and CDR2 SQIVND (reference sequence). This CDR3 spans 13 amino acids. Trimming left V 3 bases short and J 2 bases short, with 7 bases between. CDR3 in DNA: TGTGCCAGTAGTATGGACAGCAACTATGGCTACACCTTC. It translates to CASSMDSNYGYTF.

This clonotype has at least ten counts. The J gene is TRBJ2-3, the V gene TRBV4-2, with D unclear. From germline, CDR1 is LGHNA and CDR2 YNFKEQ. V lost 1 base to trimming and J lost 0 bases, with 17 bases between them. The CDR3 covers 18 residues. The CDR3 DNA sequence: TGTGCCAGCAGCCAAGTAGAATTAGACCGCCTAAGCACAGATACGCAGTATTTT. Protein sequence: CASSQVELDRLSTDTQYF.